This T cell receptor (beta chain) originates from a study of blood T cell repertoires in COVID-19. The CDR3 is made up of 15 amino acids. Germline V lookup: CDR1 SGHDT, CDR2 YYEEEE. With 0 bases removed from V and 3 bases from J, the gap between germline ends came to 13 bases. Clones were read by immunoSEQ multiplex PCR, and TCRdb kept only the in-frame ones, dropping some. The repertoire holds approximately 200,000 clones, 70% to 90% seen once, with about 3.3% in the top ten. This clonotype was sampled from a man between 60 and 70 years old with acute or convalescent COVID-19. Sequencing was performed on peripheral blood. This chain uses TRBV5-6 with TRBJ2-7, with a possible D match to TRBD1 (6 bases). As DNA, the CDR3 is TGTGCCAGCAGCTTGGGGACAGCTTTCAACTACGAGCAGTACTTC. Translated: CASSLGTAFNYEQYF.